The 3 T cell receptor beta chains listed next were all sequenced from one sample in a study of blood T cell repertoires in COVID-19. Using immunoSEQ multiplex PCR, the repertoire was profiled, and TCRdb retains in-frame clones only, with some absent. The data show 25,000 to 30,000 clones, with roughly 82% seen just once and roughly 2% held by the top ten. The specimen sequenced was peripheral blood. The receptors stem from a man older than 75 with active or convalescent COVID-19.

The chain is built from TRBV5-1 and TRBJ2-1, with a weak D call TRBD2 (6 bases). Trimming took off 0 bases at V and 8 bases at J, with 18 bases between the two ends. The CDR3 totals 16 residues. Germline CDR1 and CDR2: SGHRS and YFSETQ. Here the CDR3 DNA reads TGCGCCAGCAGCTTGGTCGGCGGGGTCAGTGGCTATGAGCAGTTCTTC. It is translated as CASSLVGGVSGYEQFF.

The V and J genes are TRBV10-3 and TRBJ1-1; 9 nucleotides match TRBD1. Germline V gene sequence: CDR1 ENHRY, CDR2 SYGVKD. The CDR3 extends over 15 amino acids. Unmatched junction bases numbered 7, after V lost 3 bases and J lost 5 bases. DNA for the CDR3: TGTGCCATCAGTGAATCGGGACAGGGAAGGACTGAAGCTTTCTTT. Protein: CAISESGQGRTEAFF.

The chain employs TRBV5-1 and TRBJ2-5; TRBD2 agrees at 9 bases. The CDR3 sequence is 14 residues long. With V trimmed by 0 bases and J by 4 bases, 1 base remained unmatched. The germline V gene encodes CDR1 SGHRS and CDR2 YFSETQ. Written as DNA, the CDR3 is TGCGCCAGCAGCTTGGTTAGCGGGGGAGAGACCCAGTACTTC. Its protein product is CASSLVSGGETQYF.